Included here is one TCR beta chain sequence, with context. Its target antigen remains unknown. Base qualities are not at hand, and no much larger clone is one base apart. This record comes from a study of blood T cell repertoires in COVID-19 (TCRdb year 2020). At the level of the whole study: Samples covering the acute and convalescent phases of COVID-19 were provided by collaborators in the United States, Italy and Spain. Sample metadata almost always included a de-identified subject ID, COVID-19 status, age in years and sex. Samples were obtained from the ongoing ImmuneRACE study (first 160 participants) and from over 1,000 subjects provided by 6 global collaborators. The prospective study material was composed of cDNA or gDNA derived from T cells, B-cell-depleted T cells, or PBMCs. The repertoires were released in a freely available public database meant as a resource for research on the immune response to SARS-CoV-2. Where available, HLA class I and class II types were obtained from metadata supplied by the sample provider rather than from assay-based typing. The dataset comprised deeply sampled blood TCRbeta repertoires from subjects exposed to, actively infected with, or recovered from COVID-19.

The CDR3 holds 14 amino acids from the cysteine to the phenylalanine. The kept DNA is CDR3 alone, 42 bases in frame from the first base. The germline V gene supplies CDR1 SGHVS and CDR2 FQNEAQ. V trim: 3 bases; J trim: 7 bases; unmatched bases: 9. The collaborating institutions used their own protocols to collect whole blood in K2EDTA tubes. For TCRbeta analysis, collaborators shipped samples in one of three forms: frozen whole blood, isolated PBMCs, or DNA extracted from either of those sample types. Beyond this particular receptor, the publication reports: Clinical and demographic metadata were provided uncurated, with the amount varying by source and participant.

TCRbeta CDR3 regions were amplified from genomic DNA using the immunoSEQ Assay, a bias-controlled multiplex PCR. In the paper's pipeline: The number of nucleated cells in each sample was estimated from the amplification of reference gene primers within the assay. Sequence reads were collapsed and filtered to measure the absolute abundance of every unique TCRbeta CDR3 rearrangement. For each sample, productive Simpson clonality was calculated as the square root of Simpson's diversity index over productive rearrangements. As stored in TCRdb, this immuneACCESS dataset retains in-frame rearrangements with V and J assigned. A fraction of the clones does not appear; measured against another copy, unresolved V genes explain less than half of the discrepancy, and the remainder lacks a known reason. That table gives V, J and clone size, and the DNA gave D and trimming. The sample table lists about 69,000 clones, around 86% of them with a count of one. In total, the top ten clones hold around 2.9% of the sample.

This chain is built from TRBV7-8 and TRBJ2-7; TRBD1 fits 7 bases in the junction. Specimen: peripheral blood. This TCR was sampled from a man of 80 years or more with acute or convalescent COVID-19. DNA sequence: TGTGCCAGCAGCTTGGACAGGATGGTTGATGAGCAGTACTTC. It is translated as CASSLDRMVDEQYF.